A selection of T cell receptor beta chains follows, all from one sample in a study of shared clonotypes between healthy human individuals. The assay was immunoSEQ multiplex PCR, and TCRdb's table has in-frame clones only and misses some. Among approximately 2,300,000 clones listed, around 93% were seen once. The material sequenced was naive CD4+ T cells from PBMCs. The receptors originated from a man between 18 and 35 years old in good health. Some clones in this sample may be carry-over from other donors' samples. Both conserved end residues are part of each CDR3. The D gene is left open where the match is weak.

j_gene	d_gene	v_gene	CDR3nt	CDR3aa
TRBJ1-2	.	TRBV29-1	TGCAGCGTTGACGATGGAAATGGCTACACCTTC	CSVDDGNGYTF
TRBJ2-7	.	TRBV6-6	TGTGCCAGCAGTCTCCCCCCGGGCCACGAGCAGTACTTC	CASSLPPGHEQYF
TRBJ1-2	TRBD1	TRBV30	TGTGCCTGGACTCTGGCAGGGGGCGCAGGTGGCTACACCTTC	CAWTLAGGAGGYTF
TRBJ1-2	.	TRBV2	TGTGCCAGCAGTGAAGGGATCTATGGCTACACCTTC	CASSEGIYGYTF
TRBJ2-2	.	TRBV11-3	TGTGCCAGCAGCCCCAGGACCGGGGAGCTGTTTTTT	CASSPRTGELFF
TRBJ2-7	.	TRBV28	TGTGCCAGCAACTTATCGGGAAACGAGCAGTACTTC	CASNLSGNEQYF
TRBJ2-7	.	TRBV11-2	TGTGCCAGCAGCTTAGGACAGAACGGAGAGCAGTACTTC	CASSLGQNGEQYF
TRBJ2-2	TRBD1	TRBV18	TGTGCCAGCTCACCCCGAGGGACAGCAGACACCGGGGAGCTGTTTTTT	CASSPRGTADTGELFF
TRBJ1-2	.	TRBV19	TGTGCCAGCCAAGGAGTATTTAGTACAGCTAACTATGGCTACACCTTC	CASQGVFSTANYGYTF
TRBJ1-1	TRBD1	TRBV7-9	TGTGCCAGCAGCCCGTCCGGGACAGGGGTAACTGAAGCTTTCTTT	CASSPSGTGVTEAFF